These 18 T cell receptor beta chains share one sample of origin, sequenced in a study of shared clonotypes between healthy human individuals (dated by TCRdb to 2020 to 2022). Libraries were built with the immunoSEQ multiplex PCR assay. In its TCRdb copy, this immuneACCESS table keeps in-frame sequences only and misses some clones. Where compared with another copy, unresolved V genes explain less than half of these, and the others have no known cause. For this sample the table gives under 1 million clones, of which 80% to 95% were detected only once. Around 24% of the sample lies in the top ten. CD8 naive samples were CD45RO-negative cells positively selected for CCR7, giving a CD45RA+CCR7+ population that excluded TemRA cells. Sequencing was done on a sample of naive CD8+ T cells sorted from blood. Sample cell subset or site, as interpreted from the label and publication: CD45RA+CCR7+. All receptors come from a man aged 30 to 45 in good health.

CDR3 sequence: CASSAGVQVTEAFF. The DNA of the CDR3 is TGTGCCAGTAGCGCCGGGGTGCAGGTCACTGAAGCTTTCTTT. The gene calls are TRBV19 and TRBJ1-1; D uncertain. The CDR3 covers 14 residues. V shed 6 bases and J shed 4 bases, with 15 bases lying between them. Germline CDR1 reads LNHDA; CDR2 reads SQIVND (reference sequence).

About this clone: Germline is not matched at one junction end, which may reflect a read error. The chain combines TRBV11-2 with TRBJ2-1; tentatively, D is TRBD2 (6 bases). The length of the CDR3 is 15 residues. Per the germline V gene, CDR1 is SGHAT and CDR2 is FQNNGV. CDR3 region: CASSLRSGDYDEQFF. Here the CDR3 DNA reads TGTGCCAGCAGCCTCCGGTCGGGAGACTACGATGAGCAGTTCTTC.

The rearrangement joins TRBV25-1 to TRBJ2-7; the D gene is possibly TRBD1 (5 bases). The CDR3 totals 14 residues. CDR1 is MGHDK and CDR2 is SYGVNS in the germline V gene. Trimming took 1 base from V and 3 from J, leaving 10 bases between them. CDR3 sequence reads: CASSESRQSYEQYF. CDR3 DNA sequence: TGTGCCAGCAGTGAATCGAGACAGAGCTACGAGCAGTACTTC.

The chain uses TRBV13 and TRBJ2-1; 12 bases align to TRBD2. With 4 bases clipped from V and 9 bases from J, the junction kept 19 bases outside the gene matches. The V gene's germline CDR1 is PRHDT and CDR2 FYEKMQ (reference sequence). The CDR3 sequence is 19 residues long. The chain's CDR3 is CASSSLLVGRTSGIPEQFF. In DNA, the CDR3 is TGTGCCAGCAGCTCCCTACTAGTGGGGCGGACTAGCGGGATCCCTGAGCAGTTCTTC. Filled out from reference TRBV13 and TRBJ2-1, the complete variable domain reads AAGVIQSPRHLIKEKRETATLKCYPIPRHDTVYWYQQGPGQDPQFLISFYEKMQSDKGSIPDRFSAQQFSDYHSELNMSSLELGDSALYFCASSSLLVGRTSGIPEQFFGPGTRLTVL.

This clone appeared a single time. The chain carries TRBV7-9 and TRBJ1-2, with 12 bases aligning to TRBD1. This CDR3 is built from 17 residues. Germline V lookup: CDR1 SEHNR, CDR2 FQNEAQ (reference sequence). V gave up 5 bases and J gave up 7 bases; unmatched junction bases: 14. CDR3 bases: TGTGCCAGCAGCGCTGACCTAAGGGACAGGGGGCAGAGTGGCTACACCTTC. This translates into CASSADLRDRGQSGYTF. Full variable domain (outside the CDR3, taken from reference TRBV7-9 and TRBJ1-2): DTGVSQNPRHKITKRGQNVTFRCDPISEHNRLYWYRQTLGQGPEFLTYFQNEAQLEKSRLLSDRFSAERPKGSFSTLEIQRTEQGDSAMYLCASSADLRDRGQSGYTFGSGTRLTVV.

The chain couples TRBV19 to TRBJ2-7, with 8 bases identical to TRBD2. Germline assignment: CDR1 LNHDA and CDR2 SQIVND (reference sequence). The V segment lost 1 base and the J segment 6 bases; nucleotides outside the gene matches: 8. The CDR3 sequence is 15 residues long. The CDR3 is CASSIVFSGSREQYF. The CDR3 DNA follows: TGTGCCAGTAGTATAGTGTTCAGCGGGAGCCGCGAGCAGTACTTC.

V and J are TRBV7-9 and TRBJ2-5, with 9 positions matching TRBD1. The CDR3 runs 16 residues. Germline trimming cut 6 bases from V and 2 bases from J; bases unmatched to any gene: 10. Germline V gene lookup returns CDR1 SEHNR and CDR2 FQNEAQ (reference sequence). In DNA form, the CDR3 reads TGTGCCAGCAGATTAACAGGGGGCAACGGACAAGAGACCCAGTACTTC. Translated, it gives CASRLTGGNGQETQYF.

This chain uses TRBV28 with TRBJ2-1; D may be TRBD2 (6 bases). Germline V gives CDR1 MDHEN, CDR2 SYDVKM. The CDR3 totals 15 residues. V was shortened by 6 bases and J by 0 bases, with 12 bases between the two germline ends. This chain's CDR3 is CASSHGTYSYNEQFF. The CDR3 bases are TGTGCCAGCAGCCACGGGACTTACTCCTACAATGAGCAGTTCTTC.

The chain combines TRBV27 with TRBJ1-4; TRBD1 aligns across 7 bases. CDR1 is MNHEY, CDR2 SMNVEV, per germline (reference sequence). With 3 bases clipped from V and 3 bases from J, the junction kept 7 bases outside the gene matches. The CDR3 runs to 16 residues. CDR3 in amino acids: CASSFLHGQANEKLFF. The CDR3 coding sequence is TGTGCCAGCAGTTTTCTCCACGGACAGGCTAATGAAAAACTGTTTTTT.

The chain recombines TRBV14 with TRBJ2-7, with a weak D call TRBD1 (5 bases). V lost 4 bases, J lost 2 bases, and 18 bases lay in between. The CDR3 is made up of 16 amino acids. From germline, CDR1 is SGHDN and CDR2 FVKESK. DNA for the CDR3: TGTGCCAGCAGCCCAAAGCCCTGGCAGGGTCCCTACGAGCAGTACTTC. This gives the protein CASSPKPWQGPYEQYF.

The chain has TRBV18 and TRBJ1-5; a weak D match, TRBD1 (5 bases). Trimming removed 3 bases from V and 2 bases from J, with 14 bases in between. Per the germline V gene, CDR1 is KGHSH and CDR2 is LQKENI. The CDR3 is made up of 16 amino acids. CDR3 bases: TGTGCCAGCTCACCCACAGAACAGGTCGGCAATCAGCCCCAGCATTTT. It yields the protein CASSPTEQVGNQPQHF.

The chain recombines TRBV5-1 with TRBJ2-7, with TRBD2 identical over 14 bases. J was trimmed by 6 bases and V by 4 bases; bases with no gene match: 3. Per germline, CDR1 SGHRS and CDR2 YFSETQ. This CDR3 has 14 amino acids. In DNA form, the CDR3 reads TGCGCCAGCAGCCCGGGGACTAGCGGGGGCGAGCAGTACTTC. Protein: CASSPGTSGGEQYF.

The chain recombines TRBV27 with TRBJ1-5; the match to TRBD1 covers 7 bases. Per the germline V gene, CDR1 is MNHEY and CDR2 is SMNVEV (reference sequence). The J segment lost 6 bases and the V segment lost 6 bases, leaving 5 bases of the junction unmatched. CDR3 length: 13 residues. CDR3 DNA sequence: TGTGCCAGCAGCTCCAGGGGGTCTCAGCCCCAGCATTTT. Protein product: CASSSRGSQPQHF.

The genes are TRBV6-5 and TRBJ2-1; 9 positions agree with TRBD1. CDR1 is MNHEY, CDR2 SVGAGI, per germline. The ends lost 6 bases at V and 7 bases at J; junction bases unmatched: 10. The CDR3 sequence is 15 residues long. CDR3 amino acids: CASRRGQGGLNEQFF. CDR3 sequence (DNA): TGTGCCAGCAGAAGGGGACAGGGCGGGTTGAATGAGCAGTTCTTC.

The chain is built from TRBV5-1 and TRBJ2-1; the D call may be TRBD1 or TRBD2 (6 bases each). The CDR3 consists of 15 residues. V shed 3 bases and J shed 7 bases, with 17 bases lying between them. The germline gives CDR1 SGHRS, CDR2 YFSETQ. CDR3: CASSYFGGGGNEQFF. In DNA form, the CDR3 reads TGCGCCAGCAGCTACTTTGGTGGAGGGGGAAATGAGCAGTTCTTC.

CDR3 region: CAWSRGVIDNEQFF. CDR3 nucleotide sequence: TGTGCCTGGAGTCGGGGAGTCATTGACAATGAGCAGTTCTTC. V usage is TRBV30 and J usage is TRBJ2-1; weak D call: TRBD2 (5 bases). Trimming pared 2 bases from V and 5 bases from J, leaving 13 bases between. Germline values: CDR1 GTSNPN, CDR2 SVGIG (reference sequence). This CDR3 has 14 amino acids.

Notes on this clone: Other DNA sequences in this sample translate to the same CDR3. The chain joins TRBV27 to TRBJ1-1; D unclear. From germline, CDR1 is MNHEY and CDR2 SMNVEV (reference sequence). V lost 4 bases and J 0 bases, leaving 6 bases between the germline ends. The CDR3 extends over 13 amino acids. CDR3 coding DNA: TGTGCCAGCAGTTCCGGGGTGAACACTGAAGCTTTCTTT. Its protein product is CASSSGVNTEAFF.

Remarks on this clone: The same CDR3 arises from other DNA sequences in this sample as well. CDR3 nucleotide sequence: TGTGCCAGCAGCTTAGGCCAGGGCAATGAGCAGTTCTTC. The encoded protein is CASSLGQGNEQFF. The chain recombines TRBV13 with TRBJ2-1; D perhaps matches TRBD1 (5 bases). The germline gives CDR1 PRHDT, CDR2 FYEKMQ (reference sequence). CDR3 size: 13 residues. V was trimmed by 0 bases and J by 6 bases, leaving 6 bases between them.